These 7 T cell receptor beta chains share one sample of origin, sequenced in a study of cytomegalovirus exposure and HLA in healthy donors. Primers: 60 Vbeta forward and 13 Jbeta reverse. The repertoire was sequenced with immunoSEQ multiplex PCR; TCRdb's copy has only in-frame clones and lacks some. There are over 150,000 clones in the sample; more than 70% occur only once, and 1.3% to 1.5% lies in the top ten. The sequenced sample consisted of PBMCs. The receptors here all came from a man in his sixties in good health and CMV-seronegative.

V is TRBV4-3 and J is TRBJ2-2; TRBD2 aligns across 7 bases. Trimming removed 6 bases from V and 3 bases from J; junction bases left unmatched: 10. The CDR3 is 16 residues long. Germline V gives CDR1 LGHNA, CDR2 YSLEER. CDR3 in amino acids: CASSLTAGKHTGELFF. The CDR3 nucleotides are TGCGCCAGCAGTCTCACAGCGGGGAAGCACACCGGGGAGCTGTTTTTT.

The chain recombines TRBV6-5 with TRBJ2-7; maybe TRBD1 (7 bases). The CDR3 is made up of 13 amino acids. CDR1 is MNHEY and CDR2 is SVGAGI in the germline V gene. V dropped 2 bases and J dropped 6 bases, with 11 bases sitting between them. Here the CDR3 reads CASSYRQGGEQYF. In nucleotides, the CDR3 is TGTGCCAGCAGTTACCGTCAGGGGGGCGAGCAGTACTTC.

The chain joins TRBV29-1 to TRBJ2-2, with 9 bases aligning to TRBD1. J was trimmed by 5 bases and V by 2 bases; bases with no gene match: 6. This CDR3 contains 15 residues. Germline CDR1 is SQVTM and CDR2 is ANQGSEA. Here the CDR3 DNA reads TGCAGCGTTGAAAAGGACAGGGGTGGTACCGGGGAGCTGTTTTTT. It encodes CSVEKDRGGTGELFF.

The chain combines TRBV6-4 with TRBJ2-1; 11 bases map to TRBD2. V was pared by 3 bases and J by 9 bases, with 4 bases of the junction left unmatched. Germline lookup yields CDR1 MRHNA and CDR2 SNTAGT. This CDR3 has 14 residues. DNA of the CDR3: TGTGCCAGCAGTGAGCTAGCGGGAGGCAGTGAGCAGTTCTTC. Translating it yields CASSELAGGSEQFF.

The gene calls are TRBV6-6 and TRBJ1-5; TRBD1 aligns across 10 bases. Germline V gene sequence: CDR1 MNHNY, CDR2 SVGAGI (reference sequence). J gave up 2 bases and V 7 bases, and 5 bases lay outside the gene matches. This CDR3 is built from 15 residues. CDR3 region: CASTYGQGGNQPQHF. CDR3 in DNA: TGTGCCAGCACCTACGGACAGGGGGGCAATCAGCCCCAGCATTTT.

CDR3 sequence reads: CASSLSASGGQGNQPQHF. In nucleotides, the CDR3 is TGTGCCAGCAGTTTATCAGCCTCCGGGGGACAGGGGAATCAGCCCCAGCATTTT. The V and J genes are TRBV27 and TRBJ1-5, with 10 bases fitting TRBD1. The CDR3 has 18 residues. CDR1 is MNHEY and CDR2 is SMNVEV in the germline V gene (reference sequence). V lost 0 bases and J lost 4; bases outside the gene matches: 9.

This rearrangement joins TRBV6-1 to TRBJ2-4; D may be TRBD2 (7 bases). This CDR3 is 12 amino acids long. CDR1 and CDR2 (germline): MNHNS, SASEGT. V was pared by 11 bases and J by 2 bases, with 10 bases between. The CDR3 DNA follows: TGTGCCGCCGGGGGGCCCAAAAACATTCAGTACTTC. This gives the protein CAAGGPKNIQYF.